What follows are 5 T cell receptor beta chains derived from one specimen sequenced in a study of shared clonotypes between healthy human individuals (dated by TCRdb to about 2020). To prepare the library, the immunoSEQ multiplex PCR assay was applied. The table comes from immuneACCESS by way of TCRdb, which keeps in-frame sequences with V and J called. Part of the clones is missing from these tables; in studies checked, under half for an unresolved V gene and the rest for unknown reasons. In this sample the table shows approximately 1,000,000 clones, around 82% of which occur a single time. Together, the top ten hold approximately 0.56% of the sample. The sequenced sample was memory CD4+ T cells from PBMCs. The cell subset or site label on this specimen signifies: CD45RA-negative fraction. The receptor source for this set is a man between 18 and 35 years old in good health. Some clones in this sample may be carry-over from other donors' samples.

Regarding this clone: This sequence may be a read error, since a much larger clone differs from it by one base. J is TRBJ1-2 and V is TRBV7-2; D may be TRBD1 (5 bases). The CDR3 has 13 amino acids. Trimming removed 3 bases from V and 0 bases from J, with 5 bases in between. From germline, CDR1 is SGHTA and CDR2 FQGNSA. The CDR3 DNA is TGTGCCAGCAGCTTGGACACTAACTATGGCTACACCTTC. Residues: CASSLDTNYGYTF.

The V call is TRBV5-5, the J call TRBJ1-3; no reliable D call. This CDR3 contains 14 residues. CDR1 SGHKS and CDR2 YYEKEE come from the germline V gene (reference sequence). Deletions cut 0 bases from V and 3 bases from J, with 7 bases between. The CDR3 DNA reads TGTGCCAGCAGCTTGGGGGTTTATGGAAACACCATATATTTT. As protein: CASSLGVYGNTIYF.

This chain uses TRBV28 with TRBJ1-1, with D possibly matching TRBD1 (6 bases). CDR3 length: 15 residues. The ends were cut back, 6 bases at V and 2 bases at J, with 16 bases in the middle. Germline CDR1 is MDHEN and CDR2 is SYDVKM. In DNA, the CDR3 is TGTGCCAGCAGATCAACCGGGACACCAAACACTGAAGCTTTCTTT. Translated, it gives CASRSTGTPNTEAFF.

The genes are TRBV9 and TRBJ2-3, with 7 bases matching TRBD2. CDR1 and CDR2 from the germline V gene are SGDLS and YYNGEE. The CDR3 spans 15 residues. The J segment lost 6 bases and the V segment lost 4 bases, leaving 11 bases of the junction unmatched. CDR3 nucleotide sequence: TGTGCCAGCAGCTGGGAGGAAGCGGGATCCGATACGCAGTATTTT. This translates into CASSWEEAGSDTQYF.

The chain links TRBV6-1 to TRBJ1-5; D is undetermined. The CDR3 covers 12 residues. CDR1 MNHNS and CDR2 SASEGT come from the germline V gene. V shed 11 bases and J shed 6 bases, with 14 bases lying between them. The CDR3 loop is CAGREGGQPQHF. Here the CDR3 DNA reads TGTGCCGGACGAGAAGGTGGTCAGCCCCAGCATTTT.